This TCR beta chain is from a study of blood T cell repertoires in COVID-19. CDR1 is WSHSY and CDR2 is SAAADI in the germline V gene. The CDR3 has 13 amino acids. The J segment lost 5 bases and the V segment lost 4 bases, leaving 5 bases of the junction unmatched. In the authors' workflow: Reference gene primer amplification yielded estimated nucleated cell counts. Using immunoSEQ multiplex PCR, the repertoire was profiled, and TCRdb retains in-frame clones only, with some absent. D and trimming were read from the DNA, whereas the V and J calls and clone size are those reported in that table. This sample has roughly 91,000 clones, with 65% to 85% found just once.

The chain uses TRBV10-2 and TRBJ2-7, with TRBD1 identical over 7 bases. The specimen was peripheral blood. The sequence came from a man between 65 and 85 years old with acute or convalescent COVID-19. CDR3 nucleotide sequence: TGCGCCAGCAGTGGGGGGACAGTGGACGAGCAGTACGTC. Its translation is CASSGGTVDEQYV.